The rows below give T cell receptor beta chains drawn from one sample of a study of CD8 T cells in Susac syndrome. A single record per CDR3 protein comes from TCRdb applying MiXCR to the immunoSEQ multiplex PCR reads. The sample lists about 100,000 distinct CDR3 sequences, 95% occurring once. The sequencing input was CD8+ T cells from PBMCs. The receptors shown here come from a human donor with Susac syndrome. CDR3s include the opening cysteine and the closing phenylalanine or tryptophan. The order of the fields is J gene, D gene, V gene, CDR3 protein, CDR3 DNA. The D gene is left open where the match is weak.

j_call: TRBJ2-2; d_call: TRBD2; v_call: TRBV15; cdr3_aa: CATLAGGFTGELFF; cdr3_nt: TGTGCCACCCTAGCGGGAGGGTTCACCGGGGAGCTGTTTTTT
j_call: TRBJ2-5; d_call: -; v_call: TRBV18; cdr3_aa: CASSLNLGMETQYF; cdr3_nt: TGTGCCAGCTCCCTCAATTTGGGAATGGAGACCCAGTACTTC
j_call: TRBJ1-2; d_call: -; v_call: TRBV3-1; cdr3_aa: CASSHPRDRSGYGYTF; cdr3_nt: TGTGCCAGCAGCCACCCCCGCGACAGGAGCGGCTATGGCTACACCTTC
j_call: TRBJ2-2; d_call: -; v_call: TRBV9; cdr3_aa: CASSVESNGGPTGELFF; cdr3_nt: TGTGCCAGCAGCGTAGAGTCTAACGGGGGACCTACCGGGGAGCTGTTTTTT
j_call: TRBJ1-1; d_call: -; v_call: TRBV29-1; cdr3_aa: CSSLGSSEAFF; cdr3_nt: TGCAGCTCATTAGGGAGTAGTGAAGCTTTCTTT
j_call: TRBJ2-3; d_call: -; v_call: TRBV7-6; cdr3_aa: CASSLVGPGTDTQYF; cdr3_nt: TGTGCCAGCAGCTTGGTGGGCCCAGGGACAGATACGCAGTATTTT
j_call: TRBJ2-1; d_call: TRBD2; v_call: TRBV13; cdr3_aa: CASSPRTSGVSEQFF; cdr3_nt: TGTGCCAGCAGCCCTCGGACTAGCGGGGTGTCTGAGCAGTTCTTC
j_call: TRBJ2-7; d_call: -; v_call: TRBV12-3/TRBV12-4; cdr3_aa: CASSPGDPGAYEQYF; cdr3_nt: TGTGCCAGCAGCCCAGGGGACCCCGGTGCTTACGAGCAGTACTTC
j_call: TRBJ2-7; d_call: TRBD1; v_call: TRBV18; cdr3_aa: CASSRGQDEQYF; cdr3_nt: TGTGCCAGCTCACGCGGACAGGACGAGCAGTACTTC
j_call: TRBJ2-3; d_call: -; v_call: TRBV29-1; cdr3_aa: CSDGQIPYF; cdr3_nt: TGCAGCGACGGACAGATCCCGTATTTT
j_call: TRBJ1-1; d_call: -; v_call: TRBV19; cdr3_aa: CASTGTVISEAFF; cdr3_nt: TGTGCCAGTACCGGGACGGTGATTTCTGAAGCTTTCTTT
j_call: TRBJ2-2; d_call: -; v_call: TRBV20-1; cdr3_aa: CSASSSGELFF; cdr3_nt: TGCAGTGCTAGCTCTTCCGGGGAGCTGTTTTTT
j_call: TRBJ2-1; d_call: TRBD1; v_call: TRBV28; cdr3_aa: CASGLIPGQGYEQFF; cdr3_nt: TGTGCCAGCGGGCTGATTCCGGGACAGGGTTATGAGCAGTTCTTC
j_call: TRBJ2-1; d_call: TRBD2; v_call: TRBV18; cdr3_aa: CASSALALPREQFF; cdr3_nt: TGTGCCAGCTCGGCACTAGCGCTCCCCCGAGAGCAGTTCTTC
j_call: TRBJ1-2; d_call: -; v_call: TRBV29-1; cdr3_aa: CSVLGYGYTF; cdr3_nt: TGCAGCGTTTTAGGTTATGGCTACACCTTC
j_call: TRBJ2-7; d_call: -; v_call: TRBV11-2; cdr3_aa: CASSLETDYEQYF; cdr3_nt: TGTGCCAGCAGCTTAGAGACTGACTACGAGCAGTACTTC
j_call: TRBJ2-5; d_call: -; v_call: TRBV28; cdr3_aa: CASSFSGDAETQYF; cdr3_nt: TGTGCCAGCAGTTTTTCGGGGGATGCAGAGACCCAGTACTTC
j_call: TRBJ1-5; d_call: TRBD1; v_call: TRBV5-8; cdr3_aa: CASSSGTASNQPQHF; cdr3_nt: TGTGCCAGCAGCTCCGGGACAGCAAGTAACCAGCCCCAGCATTTT
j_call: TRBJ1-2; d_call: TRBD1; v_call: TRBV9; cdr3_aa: CASSDRRTGEDYGYTF; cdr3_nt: TGTGCCAGCAGCGACCGCCGGACAGGGGAAGACTATGGCTACACCTTC
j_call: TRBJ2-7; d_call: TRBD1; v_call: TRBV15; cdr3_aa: CATSRPDRGEQYF; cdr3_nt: TGTGCCACCAGCAGACCTGACAGGGGCGAGCAGTACTTC
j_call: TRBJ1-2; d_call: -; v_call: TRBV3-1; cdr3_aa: CASSQEAQDLPGYTF; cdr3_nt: TGTGCCAGCAGCCAAGAAGCGCAGGACCTCCCTGGCTACACCTTC
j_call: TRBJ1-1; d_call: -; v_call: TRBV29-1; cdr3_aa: CSASGTQNTEAFF; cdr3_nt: TGCAGCGCCTCCGGGACACAGAACACTGAAGCTTTCTTT
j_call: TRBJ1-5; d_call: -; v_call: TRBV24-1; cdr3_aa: CATQDRPNQPQHF; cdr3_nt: TGTGCCACTCAGGACAGACCTAATCAGCCCCAGCATTTT
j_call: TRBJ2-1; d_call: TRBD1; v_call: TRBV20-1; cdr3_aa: CSASDREQEQFF; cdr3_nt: TGCAGTGCCTCGGACAGGGAACAGGAGCAGTTCTTC
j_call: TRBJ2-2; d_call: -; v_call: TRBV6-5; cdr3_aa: CASRDGATGELFF; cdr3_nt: TGTGCCAGCAGGGACGGGGCCACCGGGGAGCTGTTTTTT
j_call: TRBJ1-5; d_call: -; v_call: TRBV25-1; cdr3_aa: CASSDAPGVRNQPQHF; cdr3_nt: TGTGCCAGCAGTGATGCCCCTGGGGTACGCAATCAGCCCCAGCATTTT
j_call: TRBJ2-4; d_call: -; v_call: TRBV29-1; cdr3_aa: CSVRTDIQYF; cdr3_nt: TGCAGCGTCAGGACGGACATTCAGTACTTC